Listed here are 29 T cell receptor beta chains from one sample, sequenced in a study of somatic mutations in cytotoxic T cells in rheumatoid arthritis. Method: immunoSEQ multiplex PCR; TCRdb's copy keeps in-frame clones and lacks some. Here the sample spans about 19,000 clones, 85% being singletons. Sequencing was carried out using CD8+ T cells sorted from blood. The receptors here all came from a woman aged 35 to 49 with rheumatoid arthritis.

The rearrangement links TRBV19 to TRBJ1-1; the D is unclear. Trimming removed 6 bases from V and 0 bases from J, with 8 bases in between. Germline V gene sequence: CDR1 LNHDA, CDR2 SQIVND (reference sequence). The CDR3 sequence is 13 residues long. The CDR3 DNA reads TGTGCCAGTAGCCTATCCGTGAACACTGAAGCTTTCTTT. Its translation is CASSLSVNTEAFF.

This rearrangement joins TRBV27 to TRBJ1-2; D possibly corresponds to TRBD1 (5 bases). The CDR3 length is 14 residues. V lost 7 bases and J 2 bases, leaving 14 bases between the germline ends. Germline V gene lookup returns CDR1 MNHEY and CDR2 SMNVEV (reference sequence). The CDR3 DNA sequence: TGTGCCAGCACCCCCGGGGGGGTAAACTATGGCTACACCTTC. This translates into CASTPGGVNYGYTF.

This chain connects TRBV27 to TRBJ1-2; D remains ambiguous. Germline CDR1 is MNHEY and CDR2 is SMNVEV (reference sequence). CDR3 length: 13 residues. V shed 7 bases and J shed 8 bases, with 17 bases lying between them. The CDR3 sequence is CASTDLGPGGYTF. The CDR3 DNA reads TGTGCCAGCACAGACCTAGGGCCGGGGGGCTACACCTTC.

CDR3 region: CASSLPDRGLEVYEQYF. CDR3 coding DNA: TGCGCCAGCAGCTTACCTGACAGGGGGCTGGAAGTCTACGAGCAGTACTTC. The chain has TRBV5-1 and TRBJ2-7; 10 positions agree with TRBD1. This CDR3 is 17 amino acids long. Trimming at V came to 2 bases and at J to 3 bases, leaving 11 bases not matched to a gene. CDR1 and CDR2 (germline): SGHRS, YFSETQ.

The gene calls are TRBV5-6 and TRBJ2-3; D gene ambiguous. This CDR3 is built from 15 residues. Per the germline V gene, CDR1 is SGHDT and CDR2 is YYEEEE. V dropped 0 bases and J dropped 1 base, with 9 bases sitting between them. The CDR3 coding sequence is TGTGCCAGCAGCTTGGGTAGCTGGGGCACAGATACGCAGTATTTT. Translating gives CASSLGSWGTDTQYF.

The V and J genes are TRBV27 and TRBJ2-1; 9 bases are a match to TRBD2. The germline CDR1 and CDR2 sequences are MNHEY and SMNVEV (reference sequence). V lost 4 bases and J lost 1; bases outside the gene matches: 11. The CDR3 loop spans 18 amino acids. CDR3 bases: TGTGCCAGCAGTTCGCGGGGGGGCAGTAGTGTTTCCTACAATGAGCAGTTCTTC. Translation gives CASSSRGGSSVSYNEQFF.

As DNA, the CDR3 is TGTGCCAGCAGCGTAGGGGACAGGGGCTACGAGCAGTACTTC. The encoded protein is CASSVGDRGYEQYF. V gene TRBV9 combines with J gene TRBJ2-7, with TRBD1 identical over 10 bases. Trimming took 0 bases from V and 3 from J; bases not matched to a gene: 0. CDR3 length: 14 amino acids. The germline gives CDR1 SGDLS, CDR2 YYNGEE.

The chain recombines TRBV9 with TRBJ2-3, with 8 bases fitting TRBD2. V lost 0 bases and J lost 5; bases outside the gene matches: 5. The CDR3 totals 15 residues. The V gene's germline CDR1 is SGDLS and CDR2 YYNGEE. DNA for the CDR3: TGTGCCAGCAGCGTAGTCGGGGGGGCAAGAGATACGCAGTATTTT. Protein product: CASSVVGGARDTQYF. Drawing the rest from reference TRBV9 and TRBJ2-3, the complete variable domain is DSGVTQTPKHLITATGQRVTLRCSPRSGDLSVYWYQQSLDQGLQFLIQYYNGEERAKGNILERFSAQQFPDLHSELNLSSLELGDSALYFCASSVVGGARDTQYFGPGTRLTVL.

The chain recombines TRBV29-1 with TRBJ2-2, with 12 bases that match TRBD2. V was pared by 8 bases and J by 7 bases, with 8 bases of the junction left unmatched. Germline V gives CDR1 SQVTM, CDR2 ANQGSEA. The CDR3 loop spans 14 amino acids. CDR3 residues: CSTSSGRGDGELFF. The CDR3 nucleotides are TGCAGCACGTCTAGCGGGAGGGGTGACGGGGAGCTGTTTTTT.

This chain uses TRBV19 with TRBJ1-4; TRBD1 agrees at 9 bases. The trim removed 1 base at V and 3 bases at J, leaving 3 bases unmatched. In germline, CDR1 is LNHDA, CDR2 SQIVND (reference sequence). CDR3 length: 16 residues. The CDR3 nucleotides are TGTGCCAGTAGTATAGCGGGACAGGGCCCTAATGAAAAACTGTTTTTT. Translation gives CASSIAGQGPNEKLFF.

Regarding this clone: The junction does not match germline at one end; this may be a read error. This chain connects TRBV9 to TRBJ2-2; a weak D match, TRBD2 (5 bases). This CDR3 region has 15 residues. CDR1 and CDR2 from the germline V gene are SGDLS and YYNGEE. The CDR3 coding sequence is TGTGCCAGCAGCGTGCTGTCGCCCCTACACCGGGGAGCTGTTTTT. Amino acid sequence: CASSVLSPLHRGAVF. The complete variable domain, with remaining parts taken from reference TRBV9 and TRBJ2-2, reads DSGVTQTPKHLITATGQRVTLRCSPRSGDLSVYWYQQSLDQGLQFLIQYYNGEERAKGNILERFSAQQFPDLHSELNLSSLELGDSALYFCASSVLSPLHRGAVFGEGSRLTVL.

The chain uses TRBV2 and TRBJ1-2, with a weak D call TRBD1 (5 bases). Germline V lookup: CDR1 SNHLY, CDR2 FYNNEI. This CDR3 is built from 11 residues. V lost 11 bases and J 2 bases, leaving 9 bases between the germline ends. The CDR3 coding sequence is TGTGCCGCTCAGGGAAACTATGGCTACACCTTC. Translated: CAAQGNYGYTF.

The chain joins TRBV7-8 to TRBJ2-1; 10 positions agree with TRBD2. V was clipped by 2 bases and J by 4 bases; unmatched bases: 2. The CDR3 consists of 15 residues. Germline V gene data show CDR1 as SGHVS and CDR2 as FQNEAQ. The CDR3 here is CASSLSSGSYNEQFF. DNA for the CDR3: TGTGCCAGCAGCTTATCTAGCGGGAGTTACAATGAGCAGTTCTTC.

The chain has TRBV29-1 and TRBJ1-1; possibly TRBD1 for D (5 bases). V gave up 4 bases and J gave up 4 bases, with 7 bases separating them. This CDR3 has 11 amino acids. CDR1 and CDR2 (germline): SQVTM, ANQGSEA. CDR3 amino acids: CSVVGGTEAFF. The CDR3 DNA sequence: TGCAGCGTTGTCGGGGGCACTGAAGCTTTCTTT.

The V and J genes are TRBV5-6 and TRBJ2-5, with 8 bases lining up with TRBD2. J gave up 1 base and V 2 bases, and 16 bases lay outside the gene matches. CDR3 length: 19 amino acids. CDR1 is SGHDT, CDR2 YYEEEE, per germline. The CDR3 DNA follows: TGTGCCAGCAGCTTCGCGGGACTAGTGATTCCATCCCCCCAAGAGACCCAGTACTTC. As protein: CASSFAGLVIPSPQETQYF. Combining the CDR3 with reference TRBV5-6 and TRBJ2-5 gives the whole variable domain DAGVTQSPTHLIKTRGQQVTLRCSPKSGHDTVSWYQQALGQGPQFIFQYYEEEERQRGNFPDRFSGHQFPNYSSELNVNALLLGDSALYLCASSFAGLVIPSPQETQYFGPGTRLLVL.

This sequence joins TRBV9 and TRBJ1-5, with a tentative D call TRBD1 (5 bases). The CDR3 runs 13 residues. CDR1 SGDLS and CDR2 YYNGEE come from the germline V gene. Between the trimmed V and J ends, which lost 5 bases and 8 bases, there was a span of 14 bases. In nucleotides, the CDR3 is TGTGCCAGCAGTGCAGGGAATTTCGAGCCCCAGCATTTT. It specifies CASSAGNFEPQHF. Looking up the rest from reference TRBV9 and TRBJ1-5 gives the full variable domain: DSGVTQTPKHLITATGQRVTLRCSPRSGDLSVYWYQQSLDQGLQFLIQYYNGEERAKGNILERFSAQQFPDLHSELNLSSLELGDSALYFCASSAGNFEPQHFGDGTRLSIL.

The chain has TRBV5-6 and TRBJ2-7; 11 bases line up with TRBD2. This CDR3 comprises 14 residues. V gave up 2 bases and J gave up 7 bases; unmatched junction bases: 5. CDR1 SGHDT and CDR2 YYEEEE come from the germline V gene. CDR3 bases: TGTGCCAGCAGCTTACTAGCGGGAGCATCTGAGCAGTACTTC. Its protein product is CASSLLAGASEQYF.

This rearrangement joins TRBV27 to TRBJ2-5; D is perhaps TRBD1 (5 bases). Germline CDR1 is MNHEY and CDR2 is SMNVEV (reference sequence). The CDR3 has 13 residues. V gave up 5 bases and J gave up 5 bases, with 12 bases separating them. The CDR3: CASSAGSLETQYF. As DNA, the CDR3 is TGTGCCAGCAGTGCAGGGTCGTTGGAGACCCAGTACTTC.

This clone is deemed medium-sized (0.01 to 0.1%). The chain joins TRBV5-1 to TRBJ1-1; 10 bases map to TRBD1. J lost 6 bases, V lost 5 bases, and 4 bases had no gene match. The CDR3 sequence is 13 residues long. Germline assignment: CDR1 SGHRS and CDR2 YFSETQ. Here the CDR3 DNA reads TGCGCCAGCAGGGGAGACAGGGGGCCTGAAGCTTTCTTT. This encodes CASRGDRGPEAFF.

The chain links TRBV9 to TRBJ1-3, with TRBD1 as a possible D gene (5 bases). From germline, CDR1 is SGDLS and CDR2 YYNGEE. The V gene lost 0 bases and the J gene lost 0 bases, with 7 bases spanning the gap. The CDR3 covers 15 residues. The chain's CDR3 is CASSVVGASGNTIYF. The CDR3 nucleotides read TGTGCCAGCAGCGTAGTAGGGGCCTCTGGAAACACCATATATTTT.

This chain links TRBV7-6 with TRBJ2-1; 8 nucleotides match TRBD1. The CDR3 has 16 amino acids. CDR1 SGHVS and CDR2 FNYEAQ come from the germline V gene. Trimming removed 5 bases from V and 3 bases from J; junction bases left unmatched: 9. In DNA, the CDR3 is TGTGCCAGCAGCGCCCCCGGGACAGGAGACTACAATGAGCAGTTCTTC. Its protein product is CASSAPGTGDYNEQFF.

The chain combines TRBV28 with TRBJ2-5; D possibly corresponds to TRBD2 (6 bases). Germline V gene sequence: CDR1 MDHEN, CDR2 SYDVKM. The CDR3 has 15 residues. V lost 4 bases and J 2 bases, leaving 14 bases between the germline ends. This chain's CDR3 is CASSSPGLPQETQYF. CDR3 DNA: TGTGCCAGCAGTTCCCCGGGACTCCCTCAAGAGACCCAGTACTTC.

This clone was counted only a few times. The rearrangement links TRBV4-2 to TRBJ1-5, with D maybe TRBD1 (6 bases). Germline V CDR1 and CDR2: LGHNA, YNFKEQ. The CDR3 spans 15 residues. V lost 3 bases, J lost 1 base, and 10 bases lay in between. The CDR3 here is CASSQAGQSNQPQHF. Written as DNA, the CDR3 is TGTGCCAGCAGCCAGGCCGGACAGAGCAATCAGCCCCAGCATTTT.

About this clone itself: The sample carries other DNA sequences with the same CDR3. The CDR3 DNA follows: TGTGCCAGCAGCTCTATCCCACTAGCGGGAGACTCGAGCACAGATACGCAGTATTTT. As protein: CASSSIPLAGDSSTDTQYF. The chain couples TRBV7-9 to TRBJ2-3; 11 nucleotides align to TRBD2. Germline CDR1 reads SEHNR; CDR2 reads FQNEAQ (reference sequence). V shed 4 bases, J shed 0 bases, and the junction held 12 bases outside the gene matches. This CDR3 has 19 amino acids.

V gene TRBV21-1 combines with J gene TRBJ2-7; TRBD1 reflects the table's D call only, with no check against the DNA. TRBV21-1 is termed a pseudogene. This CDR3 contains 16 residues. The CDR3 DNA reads TGTGCCAGCAGCAAAATTTCGGGACAGGGGGAGTACGAGCAGTACTTC. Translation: CASSKISGQGEYEQYF.

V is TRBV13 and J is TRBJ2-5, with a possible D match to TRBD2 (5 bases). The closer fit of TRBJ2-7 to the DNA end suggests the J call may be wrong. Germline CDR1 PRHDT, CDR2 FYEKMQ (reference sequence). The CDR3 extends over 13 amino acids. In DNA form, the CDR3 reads TGTGCCAGCAGCCCCGACGGGGAATCCGAGCAGTACTTC. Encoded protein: CASSPDGESEQYF.

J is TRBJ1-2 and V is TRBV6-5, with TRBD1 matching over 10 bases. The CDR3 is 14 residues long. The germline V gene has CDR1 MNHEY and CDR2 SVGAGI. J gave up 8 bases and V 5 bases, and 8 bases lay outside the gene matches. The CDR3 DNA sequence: TGTGCCAGCAGTGGCCCGGGACAGGGGAACGGCTACACCTTC. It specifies CASSGPGQGNGYTF.

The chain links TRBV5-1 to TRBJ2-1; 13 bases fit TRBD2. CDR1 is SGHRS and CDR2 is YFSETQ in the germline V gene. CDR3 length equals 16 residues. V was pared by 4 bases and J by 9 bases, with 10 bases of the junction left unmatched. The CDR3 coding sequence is TGCGCCAGCAGCGCGATAGGGGGACTAGCGGGAACTGAGCAGTTCTTC. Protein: CASSAIGGLAGTEQFF.

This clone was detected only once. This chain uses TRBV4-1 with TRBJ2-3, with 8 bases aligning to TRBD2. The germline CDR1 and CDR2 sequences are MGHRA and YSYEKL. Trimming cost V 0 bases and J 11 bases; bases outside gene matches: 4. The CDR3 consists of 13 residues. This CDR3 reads CASSQDRSGGQYF. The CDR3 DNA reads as TGCGCCAGCAGCCAAGACCGGAGCGGGGGGCAGTATTTT.